The next 5 T cell receptor beta chains were all read from a single sample in a study of blood T cell repertoires in COVID-19. Sequenced by immunoSEQ multiplex PCR; TCRdb stores in-frame clones only, minus some. Among about 160,000 clones listed, approximately 80% were seen once. Sequenced material: PBMCs or T cells enriched from blood (not recorded which). Receptor source: a woman aged 45-60 years who had recovered from COVID-19.

Points on this clone: Other nucleotide sequences from this sample produce the same CDR3. V and J are TRBV27 and TRBJ1-6, with 9 bases that match TRBD1. The CDR3 covers 14 residues. Germline CDR1 MNHEY, CDR2 SMNVEV (reference sequence). With 3 bases clipped from V and 7 bases from J, the junction kept 1 base outside the gene matches. In nucleotides, the CDR3 is TGTGCCAGCAGTTTTGGACAGGGGAATTCACCCCTCCACTTT. Encoded protein: CASSFGQGNSPLHF.

This CDR3 reads CASSTRGYRAGELFF. The DNA for the CDR3 is TGTGCCAGTAGTACCAGAGGGTACAGGGCTGGGGAGCTGTTTTTT. V is TRBV19 and J is TRBJ2-2, with D perhaps matching TRBD1 (6 bases). V dropped 4 bases and J dropped 8 bases, with 17 bases sitting between them. The germline gives CDR1 LNHDA, CDR2 SQIVND (reference sequence). CDR3 length: 15 residues.

The chain couples TRBV7-2 to TRBJ2-3; D remains ambiguous. Trimming removed 5 bases from V and 6 bases from J, with 15 bases in between. The germline gives CDR1 SGHTA, CDR2 FQGNSA. This CDR3 contains 14 residues. CDR3 DNA: TGTGCCAGCAGCCGGATAGGCGGAGCGGATACGCAGTATTTT. It yields the protein CASSRIGGADTQYF.

The rearrangement links TRBV4-3 to TRBJ1-1; no clear D gene. Germline V CDR1 and CDR2: LGHNA, YSLEER. CDR3 length: 14 amino acids. V lost 0 bases to trimming and J lost 6 bases, with 11 bases between them. The CDR3 DNA sequence: TGCGCCAGCAGCCAAGAATCAGCTAGCCCTGAAGCTTTCTTT. It translates to CASSQESASPEAFF.

V is TRBV19 and J is TRBJ2-5; the D gene is possibly TRBD2 (5 bases). The CDR3 totals 13 residues. CDR1 and CDR2 (germline): LNHDA, SQIVND (reference sequence). Trimming shortened V by 3 bases and J by 4 bases, and 9 bases separated the two germline ends. The CDR3: CASSMRVGETQYF. The CDR3 DNA reads TGTGCCAGTAGTATGAGGGTGGGAGAGACCCAGTACTTC.